This entry lists 14 T cell receptor beta chains sequenced from one sample in a study of blood T cell repertoires in COVID-19 (TCRdb year 2020). Library generation was performed with the immunoSEQ multiplex PCR assay. Sourced from immuneACCESS, this table was stored by TCRdb with only in-frame sequences that have V and J called. A share of the clones is absent; for the studies checked, an unresolved V gene accounts for under half, and the remainder has no known explanation. For this sample there are approximately 5,800 clones; roughly 88% appear just once. Jointly, the top ten make up around an eighth of the sample. The sequenced sample was peripheral blood. Receptors were obtained from a human donor with active COVID-19. The donor label of this sample is uncertain.

The chain is built from TRBV6-5 and TRBJ1-2; TRBD1 agrees at 7 bases. The length of the CDR3 is 13 residues. Losses at the gene ends were 8 bases for V and 7 bases for J; bases not matched to a gene: 10. Germline CDR1 MNHEY, CDR2 SVGAGI. CDR3 sequence: CASSPSGGRGYTF. In DNA form, the CDR3 reads TGTGCCAGCTCACCCTCAGGGGGTCGTGGCTACACCTTC.

This chain connects TRBV4-3 to TRBJ1-5; 8 nucleotides agree with TRBD1. CDR3 length: 14 residues. V lost 1 base and J lost 6; bases outside the gene matches: 2. Germline assignment: CDR1 LGHNA and CDR2 YSLEER. CDR3 protein: CASSQGTGPQPQHF. The CDR3 DNA reads TGCGCCAGCAGCCAAGGGACAGGGCCTCAGCCCCAGCATTTT.

The J gene is TRBJ2-2, the V gene TRBV7-8; 7 bases map to TRBD2. Germline values: CDR1 SGHVS, CDR2 FQNEAQ. This CDR3 comprises 15 residues. J gave up 9 bases and V 4 bases, and 11 bases lay outside the gene matches. DNA of the CDR3: TGTGCCAGCAGCTCGAGGGGAGGGGTGAATTGGGAGCTGTTTTTT. It is translated as CASSSRGGVNWELFF.

The CDR3 DNA follows: TGTGCCTGGAGGATTAGCGGGGGAGTATACGAGCAGTACTTC. Residues: CAWRISGGVYEQYF. The J gene is TRBJ2-7, the V gene TRBV30; 9 bases are shared with TRBD2. Germline CDR1 GTSNPN, CDR2 SVGIG (reference sequence). With V trimmed by 3 bases and J by 4 bases, 7 bases remained unmatched. This CDR3 is built from 14 residues.

This CDR3 is CASSRGVQETQYF. The CDR3 nucleotides read TGTGCCAGCAGCCGGGGGGTCCAAGAGACCCAGTACTTC. The chain links TRBV6-5 to TRBJ2-5, with 7 bases aligning to TRBD2. The trim removed 6 bases at V and 1 base at J, leaving 2 bases unmatched. The germline V gene encodes CDR1 MNHEY and CDR2 SVGAGI. This CDR3 has 13 residues.

The V and J genes are TRBV7-2 and TRBJ2-5, with D uncertain. This CDR3 is built from 15 residues. The V gene lost 0 bases and the J gene lost 7 bases, with 15 bases spanning the gap. Germline V gene sequence: CDR1 SGHTA, CDR2 FQGNSA. The chain's CDR3 is CASSLAPDIFRTQYF. In DNA form, the CDR3 reads TGTGCCAGCAGCTTAGCCCCAGACATTTTCAGGACCCAGTACTTC. The variable domain in full, completed from reference TRBV7-2 and TRBJ2-5, reads GAGVSQSPSNKVTEKGKDVELRCDPISGHTALYWYRQSLGQGLEFLIYFQGNSAPDKSGLPSDRFSAERTGGSVSTLTIQRTQQEDSAVYLCASSLAPDIFRTQYFGPGTRLLVL.

The J gene is TRBJ1-3, the V gene TRBV5-6; D remains ambiguous. The CDR3 is 14 amino acids. Per the germline V gene, CDR1 is SGHDT and CDR2 is YYEEEE. Between the trimmed V and J ends, which lost 6 bases and 0 bases, there was a span of 10 bases. In DNA form, the CDR3 reads TGTGCCAGCACTAGGACTCTCTCTGGAAACACCATATATTTT. It encodes CASTRTLSGNTIYF.

This clone has a handful of counts. The chain uses TRBV5-4 and TRBJ2-3; weak D call: TRBD1 (5 bases). This CDR3 contains 15 residues. From germline, CDR1 is SGHNT and CDR2 YYREEE (reference sequence). V dropped 0 bases and J dropped 0 bases, with 8 bases sitting between them. Here the CDR3 reads CASSLGQGSTDTQYF. As DNA, the CDR3 is TGTGCCAGCAGCTTGGGTCAGGGAAGCACAGATACGCAGTATTTT.

The genes are TRBV10-1 and TRBJ2-5; TRBD1 might be the D (5 bases). Trimming left V 0 bases short and J 10 bases short, with 12 bases between. CDR1 WNHNN and CDR2 SYGVQD come from the germline V gene (reference sequence). The CDR3 consists of 13 residues. The CDR3 loop reads CASSESRQTRQYF. The CDR3 nucleotides are TGCGCCAGCAGTGAGTCGAGACAGACCCGCCAGTACTTC.

V is TRBV5-4 and J is TRBJ2-5; possibly TRBD1 for D (6 bases). Trimming shortened V by 4 bases and J by 2 bases, and 12 bases separated the two germline ends. The CDR3 is 14 residues long. Germline V gives CDR1 SGHNT, CDR2 YYREEE (reference sequence). CDR3 sequence: CASSRRDIQETQYF. Here the CDR3 DNA reads TGTGCCAGCAGCCGCCGGGACATACAAGAGACCCAGTACTTC. Full variable domain (rest looked up from reference TRBV5-4 and TRBJ2-5): ETGVTQSPTHLIKTRGQQVTLRCSSQSGHNTVSWYQQALGQGPQFIFQYYREEENGRGNFPPRFSGLQFPNYSSELNVNALELDDSALYLCASSRRDIQETQYFGPGTRLLVL.

The chain has TRBV29-1 and TRBJ2-5, with 7 bases fitting TRBD2. CDR1 is SQVTM, CDR2 ANQGSEA, per germline. The CDR3 totals 13 residues. Losses at the gene ends were 4 bases for V and 1 base for J; bases not matched to a gene: 3. CDR3 in amino acids: CSVVLAVQETQYF. The CDR3 region has the DNA TGCAGCGTTGTCCTAGCGGTCCAAGAGACCCAGTACTTC.

The chain is built from TRBV12-3 or TRBV12-4 and TRBJ2-1; D not certain. This CDR3 region has 12 residues. V was shortened by 6 bases and J by 5 bases, with 8 bases between the two germline ends. The CDR3: CASSRHNNEQFF. DNA of the CDR3: TGTGCCAGCAGCAGACACAACAATGAGCAGTTCTTC.

This rearrangement joins TRBV5-1 to TRBJ2-4; 10 bases line up with TRBD1. This CDR3 has 15 residues. From germline, CDR1 is SGHRS and CDR2 YFSETQ. The J segment lost 9 bases and the V segment lost 4 bases, leaving 10 bases of the junction unmatched. CDR3 sequence reads: CASSRTPGQGSIQYF. The CDR3 nucleotides are TGCGCCAGCAGCCGGACCCCGGGACAGGGGTCCATTCAGTACTTC. The whole variable domain, remainder taken from reference TRBV5-1 and TRBJ2-4, is KAGVTQTPRYLIKTRGQQVTLSCSPISGHRSVSWYQQTPGQGLQFLFEYFSETQRNKGNFPGRFSGRQFSNSRSEMNVSTLELGDSALYLCASSRTPGQGSIQYFGAGTRLSVL.

This chain connects TRBV7-2 to TRBJ2-1; 8 nucleotides align to TRBD2. V shed 1 base and J 6 bases; nucleotides not matched to a gene: 8. This CDR3 has 16 amino acids. Germline loops: CDR1 SGHTA, CDR2 FQGNSA. The CDR3 DNA reads as TGTGCCAGCAGCTTAGAAGCCGGGGGGGCCGCCAATGAGCAGTTCTTC. It is translated as CASSLEAGGAANEQFF.